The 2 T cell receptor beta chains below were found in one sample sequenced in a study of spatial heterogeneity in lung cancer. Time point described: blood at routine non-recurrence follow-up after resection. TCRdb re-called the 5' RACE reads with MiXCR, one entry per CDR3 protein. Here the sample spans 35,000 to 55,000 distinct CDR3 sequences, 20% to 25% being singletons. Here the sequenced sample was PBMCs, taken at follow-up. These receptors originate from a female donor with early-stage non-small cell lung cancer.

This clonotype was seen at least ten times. In nucleotides, the CDR3 is TGTGCCAGCAGCTTAGGGGGGATCTCCTACAATGAGCAGTTCTTC. This codes for CASSLGGISYNEQFF. The chain couples TRBV7-3 to TRBJ2-1; D possibly corresponds to TRBD2 (6 bases). CDR1 is SGHTA and CDR2 is FQGTGA in the germline V gene. V was clipped by 2 bases and J by 0 bases, with 8 bases between them. CDR3 length equals 15 residues. The full variable domain, in which reference TRBV7-3 and TRBJ2-1 provide the parts outside the CDR3, is GAGVSQTPSNKVTEKGKYVELRCDPISGHTALYWYRQSLGQGPEFLIYFQGTGAADDSGLPNDRFFAVRPEGSVSTLKIQRTERGDSAVYLCASSLGGISYNEQFFGPGTRLTVL.

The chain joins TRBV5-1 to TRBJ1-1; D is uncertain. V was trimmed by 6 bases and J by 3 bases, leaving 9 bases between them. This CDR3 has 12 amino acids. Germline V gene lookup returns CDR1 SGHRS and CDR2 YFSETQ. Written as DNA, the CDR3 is TGCGCCAGCACCGAAACCTACACTGAAGCTTTCTTT. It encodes CASTETYTEAFF.